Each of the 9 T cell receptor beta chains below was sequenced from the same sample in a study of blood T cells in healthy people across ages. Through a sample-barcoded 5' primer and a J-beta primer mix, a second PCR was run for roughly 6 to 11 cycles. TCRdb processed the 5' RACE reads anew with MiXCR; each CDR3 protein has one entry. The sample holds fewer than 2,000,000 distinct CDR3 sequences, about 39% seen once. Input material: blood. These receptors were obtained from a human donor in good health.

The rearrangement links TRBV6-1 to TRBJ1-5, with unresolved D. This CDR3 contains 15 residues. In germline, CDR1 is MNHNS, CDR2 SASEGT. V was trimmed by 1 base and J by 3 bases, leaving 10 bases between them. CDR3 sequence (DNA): TGTGCCAGCAGTGAAGTCGGGAACCTCAATCAGCCCCAGCATTTT. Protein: CASSEVGNLNQPQHF.

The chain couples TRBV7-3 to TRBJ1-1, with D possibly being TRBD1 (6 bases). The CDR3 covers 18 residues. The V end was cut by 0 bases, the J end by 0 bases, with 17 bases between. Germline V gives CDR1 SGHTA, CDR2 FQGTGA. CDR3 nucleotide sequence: TGTGCCAGCAGCTTAACGGGGGGGAGCGGGACACTGAACACTGAAGCTTTCTTT. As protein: CASSLTGGSGTLNTEAFF.

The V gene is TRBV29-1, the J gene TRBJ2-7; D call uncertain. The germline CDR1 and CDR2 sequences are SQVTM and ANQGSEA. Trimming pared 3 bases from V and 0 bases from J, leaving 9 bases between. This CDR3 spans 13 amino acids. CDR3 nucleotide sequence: TGCAGCGTTGAGGGAAAAGTCTCCTACGAGCAGTACTTC. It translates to CSVEGKVSYEQYF.

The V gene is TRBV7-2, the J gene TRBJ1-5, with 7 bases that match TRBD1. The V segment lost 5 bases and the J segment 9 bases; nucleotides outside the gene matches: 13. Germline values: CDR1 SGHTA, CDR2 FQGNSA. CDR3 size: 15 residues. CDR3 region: CASSRTEGAGAPQHF. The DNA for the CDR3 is TGTGCCAGCAGCAGGACAGAGGGGGCCGGCGCGCCCCAGCATTTT. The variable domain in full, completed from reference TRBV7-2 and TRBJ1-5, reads GAGVSQSPSNKVTEKGKDVELRCDPISGHTALYWYRQSLGQGLEFLIYFQGNSAPDKSGLPSDRFSAERTGGSVSTLTIQRTQQEDSAVYLCASSRTEGAGAPQHFGDGTRLSIL.

As DNA, the CDR3 is TGCGCCAGCAGCCAAGAACAGGCGACCTACGAGCAGTACTTC. This gives the protein CASSQEQATYEQYF. The chain links TRBV4-1 to TRBJ2-7; D may be TRBD1 (5 bases). There are 14 residues in the CDR3. The V end lost 0 bases, the J end lost 2 bases, and 8 bases lay between the germline ends. The germline gives CDR1 MGHRA, CDR2 YSYEKL.

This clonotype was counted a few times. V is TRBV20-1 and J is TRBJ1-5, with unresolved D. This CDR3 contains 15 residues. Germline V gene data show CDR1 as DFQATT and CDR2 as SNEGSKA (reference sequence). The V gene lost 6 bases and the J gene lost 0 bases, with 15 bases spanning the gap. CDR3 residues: CSAARQRYSNQPQHF. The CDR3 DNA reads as TGCAGTGCGGCCCGCCAGCGTTATAGCAATCAGCCCCAGCATTTT.

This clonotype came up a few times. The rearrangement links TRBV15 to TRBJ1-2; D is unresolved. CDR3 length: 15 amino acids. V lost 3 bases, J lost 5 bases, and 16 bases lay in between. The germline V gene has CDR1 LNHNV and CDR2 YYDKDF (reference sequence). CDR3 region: CATSSRRGEGYGYTF. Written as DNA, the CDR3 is TGTGCCACCAGCAGTCGACGGGGAGAAGGATATGGCTACACCTTC.

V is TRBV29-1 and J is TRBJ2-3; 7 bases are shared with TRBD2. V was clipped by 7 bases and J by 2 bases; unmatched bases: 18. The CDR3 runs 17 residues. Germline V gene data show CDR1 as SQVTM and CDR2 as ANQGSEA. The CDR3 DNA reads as TGCAGCGCCGGAGAGGGACTACCCTCCAGATTCACAGATACGCAGTATTTT. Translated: CSAGEGLPSRFTDTQYF.

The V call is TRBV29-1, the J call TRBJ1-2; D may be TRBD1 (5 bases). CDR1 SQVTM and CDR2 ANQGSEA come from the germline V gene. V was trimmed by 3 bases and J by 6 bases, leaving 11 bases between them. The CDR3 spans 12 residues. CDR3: CSVDGSRDGYTF. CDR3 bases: TGCAGCGTTGACGGCAGCAGGGATGGCTACACCTTC.